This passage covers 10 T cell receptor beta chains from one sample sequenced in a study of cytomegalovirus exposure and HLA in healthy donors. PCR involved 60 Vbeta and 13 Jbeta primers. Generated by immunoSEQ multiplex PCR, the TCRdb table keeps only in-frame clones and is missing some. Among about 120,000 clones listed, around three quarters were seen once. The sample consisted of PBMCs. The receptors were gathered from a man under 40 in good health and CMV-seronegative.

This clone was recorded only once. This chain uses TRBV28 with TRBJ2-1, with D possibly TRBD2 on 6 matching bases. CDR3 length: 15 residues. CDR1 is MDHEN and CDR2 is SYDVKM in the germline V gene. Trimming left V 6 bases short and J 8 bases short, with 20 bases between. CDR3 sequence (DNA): TGTGCCAGCAGCCACGGAGAAACTAGCCGCGATGAGCAGTTCTTC. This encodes CASSHGETSRDEQFF.

The CDR3 nucleotides are TGTGCCAGCAGCCCGACTTCGCTCGTAATTTCCGAGCAGTACTTC. It translates to CASSPTSLVISEQYF. The J gene is TRBJ2-7, the V gene TRBV9; no clear D. The CDR3 contains 15 residues. V was clipped by 4 bases and J by 6 bases, with 20 bases between them. The germline gives CDR1 SGDLS, CDR2 YYNGEE. Drawing the rest from reference TRBV9 and TRBJ2-7, the complete variable domain is DSGVTQTPKHLITATGQRVTLRCSPRSGDLSVYWYQQSLDQGLQFLIQYYNGEERAKGNILERFSAQQFPDLHSELNLSSLELGDSALYFCASSPTSLVISEQYFGPGTRLTVT.

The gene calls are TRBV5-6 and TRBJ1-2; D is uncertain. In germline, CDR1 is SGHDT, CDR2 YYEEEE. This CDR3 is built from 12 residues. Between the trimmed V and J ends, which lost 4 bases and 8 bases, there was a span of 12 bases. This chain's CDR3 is CASSPGEPGYTF. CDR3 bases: TGTGCCAGCAGCCCGGGAGAGCCAGGCTACACCTTC.

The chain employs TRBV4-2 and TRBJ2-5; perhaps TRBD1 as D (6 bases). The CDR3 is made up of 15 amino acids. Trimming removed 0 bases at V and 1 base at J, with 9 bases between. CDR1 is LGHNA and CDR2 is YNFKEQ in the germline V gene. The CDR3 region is CASSQEGRGQETQYF. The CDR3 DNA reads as TGTGCCAGCAGCCAAGAAGGCAGGGGCCAAGAGACCCAGTACTTC.

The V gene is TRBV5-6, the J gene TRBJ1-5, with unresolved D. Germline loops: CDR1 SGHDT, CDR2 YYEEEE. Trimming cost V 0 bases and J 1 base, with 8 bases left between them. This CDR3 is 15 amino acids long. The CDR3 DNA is TGTGCCAGCAGCTTGGGAACAATAAGCAATCAGCCCCAGCATTTT. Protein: CASSLGTISNQPQHF.

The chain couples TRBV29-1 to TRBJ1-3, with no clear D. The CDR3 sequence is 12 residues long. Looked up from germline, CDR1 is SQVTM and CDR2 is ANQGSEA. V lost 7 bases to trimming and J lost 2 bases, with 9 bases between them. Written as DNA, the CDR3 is TGCAGCGGGAGATGGGCTGGAAACACCATATATTTT. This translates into CSGRWAGNTIYF.

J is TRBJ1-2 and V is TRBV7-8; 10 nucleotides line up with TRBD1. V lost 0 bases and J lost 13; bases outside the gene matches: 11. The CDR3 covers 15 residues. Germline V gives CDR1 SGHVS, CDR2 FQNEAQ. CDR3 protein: CASSLARTGGFRCTF. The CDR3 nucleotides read TGTGCCAGCAGCTTAGCGCGGACAGGGGGATTTCGTTGCACCTTC.

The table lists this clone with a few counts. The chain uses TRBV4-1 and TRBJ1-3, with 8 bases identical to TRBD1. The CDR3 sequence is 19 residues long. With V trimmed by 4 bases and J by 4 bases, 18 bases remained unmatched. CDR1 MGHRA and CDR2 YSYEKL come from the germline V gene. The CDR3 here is CASSLVRTGTYATGNTIYF. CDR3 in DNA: TGCGCCAGCAGCCTAGTCCGGACAGGGACGTATGCTACGGGAAACACCATATATTTT.

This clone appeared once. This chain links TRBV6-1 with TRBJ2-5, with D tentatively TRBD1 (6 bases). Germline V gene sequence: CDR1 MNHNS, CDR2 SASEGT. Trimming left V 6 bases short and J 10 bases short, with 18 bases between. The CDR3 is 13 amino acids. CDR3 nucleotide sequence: TGTGCCAGCAGGGACTCCAGGGGAGTGGGCCAGTACTTC. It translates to CASRDSRGVGQYF.

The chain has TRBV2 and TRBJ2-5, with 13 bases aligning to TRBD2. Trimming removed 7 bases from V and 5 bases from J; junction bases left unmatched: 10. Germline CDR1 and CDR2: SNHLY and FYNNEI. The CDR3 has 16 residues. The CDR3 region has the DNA TGTGCCAGCATTGGTACTAGCGGGGGGGCCGGGGAGACCCAGTACTTC. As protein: CASIGTSGGAGETQYF.